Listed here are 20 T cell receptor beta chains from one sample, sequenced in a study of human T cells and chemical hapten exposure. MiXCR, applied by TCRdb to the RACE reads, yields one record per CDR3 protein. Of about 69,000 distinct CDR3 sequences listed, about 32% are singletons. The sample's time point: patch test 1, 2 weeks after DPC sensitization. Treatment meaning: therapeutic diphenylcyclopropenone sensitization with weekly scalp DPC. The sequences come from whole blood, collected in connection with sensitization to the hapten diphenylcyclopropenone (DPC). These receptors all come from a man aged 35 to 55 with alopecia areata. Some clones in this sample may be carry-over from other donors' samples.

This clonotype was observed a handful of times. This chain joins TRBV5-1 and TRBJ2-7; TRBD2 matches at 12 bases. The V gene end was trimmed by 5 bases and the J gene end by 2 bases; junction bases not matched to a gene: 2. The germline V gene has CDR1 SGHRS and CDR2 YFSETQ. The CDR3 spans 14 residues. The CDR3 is CASRTSGRTYEQYF. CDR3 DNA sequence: TGCGCCAGCAGAACTAGCGGGAGGACCTACGAGCAGTACTTC.

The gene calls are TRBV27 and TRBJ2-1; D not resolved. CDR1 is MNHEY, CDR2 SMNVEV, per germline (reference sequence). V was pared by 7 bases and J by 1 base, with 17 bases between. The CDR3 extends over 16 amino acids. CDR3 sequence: CASNRNPVISYNEQFF. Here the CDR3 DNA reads TGTGCCAGCAACCGGAACCCGGTGATATCCTACAATGAGCAGTTCTTC.

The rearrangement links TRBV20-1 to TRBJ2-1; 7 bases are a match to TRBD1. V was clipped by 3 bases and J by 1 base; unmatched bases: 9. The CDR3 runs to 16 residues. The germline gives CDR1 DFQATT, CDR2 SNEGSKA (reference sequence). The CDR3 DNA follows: TGCAGTGCTAGCTACAGGGGCGATACTTCCTACAATGAGCAGTTCTTC. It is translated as CSASYRGDTSYNEQFF.

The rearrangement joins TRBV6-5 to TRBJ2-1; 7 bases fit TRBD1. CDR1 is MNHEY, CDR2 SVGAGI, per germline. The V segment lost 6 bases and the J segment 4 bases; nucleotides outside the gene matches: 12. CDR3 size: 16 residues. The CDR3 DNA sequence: TGTGCCAGCAGATTTTACAGGGGAAGTTCTTACAATGAGCAGTTCTTC. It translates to CASRFYRGSSYNEQFF.

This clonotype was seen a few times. The CDR3 DNA is TGTGCCAGCAGGAAGACGGGGTCCCACGAGCAGTACTTC. It specifies CASRKTGSHEQYF. This sequence joins TRBV6-2 or TRBV6-3 and TRBJ2-7, with a possible D match to TRBD2 (5 bases). V was trimmed by 6 bases and J by 5 bases, leaving 14 bases between them. Germline-derived CDR1 and CDR2 are MNHEY and SVGEGT. This CDR3 region has 13 residues.

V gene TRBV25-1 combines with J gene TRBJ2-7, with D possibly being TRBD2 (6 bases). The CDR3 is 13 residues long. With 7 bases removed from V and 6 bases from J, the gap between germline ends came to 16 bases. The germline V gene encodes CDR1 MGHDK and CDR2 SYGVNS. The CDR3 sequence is CASNHGGVGEQYF. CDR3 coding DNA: TGTGCCAGCAACCATGGCGGGGTTGGCGAGCAGTACTTC.

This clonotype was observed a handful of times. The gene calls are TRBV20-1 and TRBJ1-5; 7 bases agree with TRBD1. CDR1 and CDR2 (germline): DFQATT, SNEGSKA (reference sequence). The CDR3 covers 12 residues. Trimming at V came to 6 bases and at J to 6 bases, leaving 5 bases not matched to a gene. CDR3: CSADTGVQPQHF. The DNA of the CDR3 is TGCAGTGCCGATACAGGGGTTCAGCCCCAGCATTTT.

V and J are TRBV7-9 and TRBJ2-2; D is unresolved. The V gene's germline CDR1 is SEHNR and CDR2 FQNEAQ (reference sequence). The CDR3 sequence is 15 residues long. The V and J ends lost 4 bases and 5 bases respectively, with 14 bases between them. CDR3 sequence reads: CASSSGLRVTGELFF. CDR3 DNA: TGTGCCAGCAGCTCTGGATTAAGGGTAACCGGGGAGCTGTTTTTT.

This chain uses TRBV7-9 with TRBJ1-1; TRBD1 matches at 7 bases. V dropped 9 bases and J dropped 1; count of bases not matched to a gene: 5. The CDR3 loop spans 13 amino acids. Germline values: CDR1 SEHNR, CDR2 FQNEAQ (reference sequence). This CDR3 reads CASTGQQNTEAFF. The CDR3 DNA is TGTGCCAGTACGGGACAGCAGAACACTGAAGCTTTCTTT.

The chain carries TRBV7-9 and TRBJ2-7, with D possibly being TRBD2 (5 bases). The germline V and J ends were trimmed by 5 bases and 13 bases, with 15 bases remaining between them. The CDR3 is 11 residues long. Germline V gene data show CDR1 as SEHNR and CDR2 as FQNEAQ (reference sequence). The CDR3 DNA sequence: TGTGCCAGCAGCGGAGGTGGGAGTCCCTACTTC. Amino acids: CASSGGGSPYF.

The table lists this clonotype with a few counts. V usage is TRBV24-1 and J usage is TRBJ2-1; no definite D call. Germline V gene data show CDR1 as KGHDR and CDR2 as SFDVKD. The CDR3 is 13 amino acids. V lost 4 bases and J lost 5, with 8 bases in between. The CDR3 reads CATSDGRHNEQFF. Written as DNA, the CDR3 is TGTGCCACCAGTGACGGACGGCACAATGAGCAGTTCTTC.

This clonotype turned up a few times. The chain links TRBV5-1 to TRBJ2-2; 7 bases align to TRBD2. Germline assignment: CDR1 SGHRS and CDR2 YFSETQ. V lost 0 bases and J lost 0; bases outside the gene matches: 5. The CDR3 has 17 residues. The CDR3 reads CASSLEPSGSNTGELFF. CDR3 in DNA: TGCGCCAGCAGCTTGGAGCCTAGCGGATCGAACACCGGGGAGCTGTTTTTT.

Here the CDR3 reads CASQGIAYNEQFF. CDR3 bases: TGTGCCAGCCAGGGGATCGCCTACAATGAGCAGTTCTTC. The V call is TRBV6-1, the J call TRBJ2-1, with D perhaps matching TRBD1 (6 bases). Germline V gene lookup returns CDR1 MNHNS and CDR2 SASEGT. CDR3 length equals 13 residues. Trimming shortened V by 8 bases and J by 2 bases, and 10 bases separated the two germline ends.

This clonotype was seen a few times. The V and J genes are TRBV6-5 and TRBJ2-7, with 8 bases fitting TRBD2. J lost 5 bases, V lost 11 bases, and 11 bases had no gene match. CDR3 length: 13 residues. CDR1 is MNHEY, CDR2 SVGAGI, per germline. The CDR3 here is CAVTREGINEQYF. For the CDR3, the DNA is TGTGCCGTGACACGGGAGGGTATTAACGAGCAGTACTTC.

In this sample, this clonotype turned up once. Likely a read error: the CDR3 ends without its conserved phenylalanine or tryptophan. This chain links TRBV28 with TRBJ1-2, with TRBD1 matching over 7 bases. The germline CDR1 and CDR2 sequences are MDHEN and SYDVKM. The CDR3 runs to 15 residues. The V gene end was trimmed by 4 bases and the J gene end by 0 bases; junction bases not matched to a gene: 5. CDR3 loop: CASSSTGTANYGYTV. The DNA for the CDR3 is TGTGCCAGCAGTTCCACCGGGACAGCTAACTATGGCTACACCGTC.

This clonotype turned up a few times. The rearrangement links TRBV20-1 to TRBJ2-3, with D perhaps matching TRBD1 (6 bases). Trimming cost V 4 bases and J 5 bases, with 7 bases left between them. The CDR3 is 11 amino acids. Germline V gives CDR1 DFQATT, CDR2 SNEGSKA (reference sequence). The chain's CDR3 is CSAMTGDTQYF. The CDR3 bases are TGCAGTGCTATGACAGGAGATACGCAGTATTTT.

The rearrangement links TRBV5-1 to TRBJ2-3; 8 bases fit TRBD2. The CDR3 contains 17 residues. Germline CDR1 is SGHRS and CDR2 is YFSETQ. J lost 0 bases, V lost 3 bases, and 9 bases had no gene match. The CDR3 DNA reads TGCGCCAGCAGCTCCGGATCGGGAGGGCCTAGCACAGATACGCAGTATTTT. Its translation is CASSSGSGGPSTDTQYF. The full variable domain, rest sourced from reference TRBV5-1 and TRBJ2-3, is KAGVTQTPRYLIKTRGQQVTLSCSPISGHRSVSWYQQTPGQGLQFLFEYFSETQRNKGNFPGRFSGRQFSNSRSEMNVSTLELGDSALYLCASSSGSGGPSTDTQYFGPGTRLTVL.

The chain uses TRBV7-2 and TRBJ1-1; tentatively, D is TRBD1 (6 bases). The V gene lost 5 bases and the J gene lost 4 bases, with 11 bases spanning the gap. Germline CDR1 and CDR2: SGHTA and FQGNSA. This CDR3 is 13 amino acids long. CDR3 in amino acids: CASSQDSRTEAFF. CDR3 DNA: TGTGCCAGCAGCCAGGACAGTCGCACTGAAGCTTTCTTT. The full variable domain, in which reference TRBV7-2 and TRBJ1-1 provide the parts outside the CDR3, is GAGVSQSPSNKVTEKGKDVELRCDPISGHTALYWYRQSLGQGLEFLIYFQGNSAPDKSGLPSDRFSAERTGGSVSTLTIQRTQQEDSAVYLCASSQDSRTEAFFGQGTRLTVV.

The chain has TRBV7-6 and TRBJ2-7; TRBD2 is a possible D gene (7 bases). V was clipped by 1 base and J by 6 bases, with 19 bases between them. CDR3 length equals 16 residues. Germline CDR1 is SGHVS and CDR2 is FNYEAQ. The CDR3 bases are TGTGCCAGCAGCTTAGGGGCCGGGGGGCAGGTCAGCGAGCAGTACTTC. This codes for CASSLGAGGQVSEQYF.

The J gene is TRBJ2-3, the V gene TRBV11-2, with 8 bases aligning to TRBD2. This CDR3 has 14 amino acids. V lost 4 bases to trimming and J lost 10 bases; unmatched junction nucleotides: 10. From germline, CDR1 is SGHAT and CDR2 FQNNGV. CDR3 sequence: CASSSILGLEAQYF. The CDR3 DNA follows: TGTGCCAGCAGCTCCATCTTGGGACTAGAGGCGCAGTATTTT.